The rows below give T cell receptor beta chains drawn from one sample of a study of tumor and adjacent non-tumor tissue in lung cancer. TCRdb re-derived calls from the multiplex PCR reads in MiXCR, one entry per CDR3 protein. Among under 80,000 distinct CDR3 sequences listed, around 76% were seen once. Sample: distant non-tumor lung tissue. These receptors were collected from a man aged 55 to 70 with non-small cell lung cancer. Each CDR3 is given with its conserved first and last residue. Each record gives: J gene, clone size, D gene, V gene, CDR3 protein, CDR3 DNA. The D gene is left open where the match is weak. Clone size is shown for a subset of rows, as once, few, many or a class of expanded clone.

j_call: TRBJ2-2; clone_size: many; d_call: NA; v_call: TRBV5-4; cdr3_aa: CASSSRTVNTGELFF; cdr3_nt: TGTGCCAGCAGCTCCCGGACGGTTAACACCGGGGAGCTGTTTTTT
j_call: TRBJ2-7; clone_size: once; d_call: TRBD1; v_call: TRBV20-1; cdr3_aa: CSARDLTGEEQYF; cdr3_nt: TGCAGTGCTAGAGACCTGACAGGGGAGGAGCAGTACTTC
j_call: TRBJ2-7; clone_size: few; d_call: NA; v_call: TRBV6-5; cdr3_aa: CASSSGANEQYF; cdr3_nt: TGTGCCAGCAGTTCAGGGGCTAATGAGCAGTACTTC
j_call: TRBJ2-7; clone_size: NA; d_call: NA; v_call: TRBV4-1; cdr3_aa: CASSQHWVGGRGYLQYF; cdr3_nt: TGCGCCAGCAGCCAGCATTGGGTTGGCGGTAGGGGATACCTGCAGTACTTC
j_call: TRBJ1-1; clone_size: NA; d_call: NA; v_call: TRBV11-3; cdr3_aa: CACGLGGDLNTEAFF; cdr3_nt: TGTGCCTGCGGCTTAGGAGGGGATCTGAACACTGAAGCTTTCTTT
j_call: TRBJ2-7; clone_size: NA; d_call: TRBD1; v_call: TRBV10-3; cdr3_aa: CAICWTGSAYEQHF; cdr3_nt: TGTGCCATCTGCTGGACAGGGTCAGCCTACGAGCAGCACTTC
j_call: TRBJ2-2; clone_size: NA; d_call: NA; v_call: TRBV7-9; cdr3_aa: CASSPEWTWEQFF; cdr3_nt: TGTGCCAGCAGCCCAGAATGGACCTGGGAGCAGTTTTTT
j_call: TRBJ2-7; clone_size: NA; d_call: NA; v_call: TRBV28; cdr3_aa: CASSSDGGRTAGRYEQYF; cdr3_nt: TGTGCCAGCAGTTCTGACGGGGGCCGCACGGCCGGCCGGTACGAGCAGTACTTC
j_call: TRBJ2-7; clone_size: many; d_call: NA; v_call: TRBV20-1; cdr3_aa: CSASTDDYEQYF; cdr3_nt: TGCAGTGCATCGACAGACGACTACGAGCAGTACTTC
j_call: TRBJ1-1; clone_size: NA; d_call: NA; v_call: TRBV10-3; cdr3_aa: CAISGLGSNIEAFF; cdr3_nt: TGTGCCATCAGTGGGCTCGGATCGAACATTGAAGCTTTCTTT
j_call: TRBJ2-4; clone_size: NA; d_call: NA; v_call: TRBV7-8; cdr3_aa: CASSSVTGGVNIQYF; cdr3_nt: TGTGCCAGCAGCTCAGTTACTGGCGGGGTAAACATTCAGTACTTC
j_call: TRBJ2-7; clone_size: once; d_call: NA; v_call: TRBV28; cdr3_aa: CTSSQSGSACEQYF; cdr3_nt: TGTACCAGCAGCCAAAGCGGATCAGCCTGCGAGCAGTACTTC
j_call: TRBJ2-7; clone_size: many; d_call: NA; v_call: TRBV5-4; cdr3_aa: CASSWGGYEQYF; cdr3_nt: TGTGCCAGCAGCTGGGGCGGCTACGAGCAGTACTTC
j_call: TRBJ2-2; clone_size: NA; d_call: NA; v_call: TRBV10-1; cdr3_aa: CITSQSVLTGELFF; cdr3_nt: TGCATCACCTCCCAGTCAGTTCTCACCGGGGAGCTGTTTTTT
j_call: TRBJ2-7; clone_size: once; d_call: NA; v_call: TRBV6-1; cdr3_aa: CTSVGINLNEQYF; cdr3_nt: TGTACCAGCGTCGGGATCAACCTTAACGAGCAGTACTTC
j_call: TRBJ2-5; clone_size: many; d_call: NA; v_call: TRBV6-5; cdr3_aa: CASSSGLSVDGETQYF; cdr3_nt: TGTGCCAGCAGTTCGGGACTCTCGGTGGACGGAGAGACCCAGTACTTC
j_call: TRBJ1-2; clone_size: NA; d_call: NA; v_call: TRBV4-1; cdr3_aa: CTSSQDVSNIVSVNYGYTF; cdr3_nt: TGCACCAGCAGCCAGGACGTCAGCAATATTGTTTCAGTTAACTATGGCTACACCTTC
j_call: TRBJ2-5; clone_size: NA; d_call: NA; v_call: TRBV11-3; cdr3_aa: CDSSLAPDSQEAQYF; cdr3_nt: TGTGACAGCAGCTTAGCCCCGGACAGTCAAGAGGCCCAATACTTC
j_call: TRBJ2-5; clone_size: NA; d_call: NA; v_call: TRBV14; cdr3_aa: CASSQGAKSGTQYF; cdr3_nt: TGTGCCAGCAGCCAAGGCGCCAAATCGGGGACCCAGTACTTC
j_call: TRBJ2-7; clone_size: NA; d_call: NA; v_call: TRBV29-1; cdr3_aa: CSVDDGGIYKQYF; cdr3_nt: TGCAGCGTTGACGATGGGGGGATCTACAAGCAATACTTC
j_call: TRBJ1-2; clone_size: once; d_call: NA; v_call: TRBV28; cdr3_aa: CANTPLWTKNGYTF; cdr3_nt: TGTGCCAACACTCCACTATGGACCAAAAATGGCTACACCTTC
j_call: TRBJ1-5; clone_size: many; d_call: TRBD1; v_call: TRBV30; cdr3_aa: CAWSFSQGDQPQHF; cdr3_nt: TGTGCCTGGAGTTTTTCGCAGGGGGATCAGCCCCAGCATTTT
j_call: TRBJ2-1; clone_size: NA; d_call: NA; v_call: TRBV11-2; cdr3_aa: CASSLGTPPLNEQFF; cdr3_nt: TGTGCCAGCAGCCTTGGGACCCCCCCCCTCAATGAGCAGTTCTTC
j_call: TRBJ2-2; clone_size: NA; d_call: NA; v_call: TRBV11-1; cdr3_aa: CASSYTCGTRELFF; cdr3_nt: TGTGCCAGCAGCTATACATGTGGCACCCGGGAGCTATTTTTT
j_call: TRBJ2-6; clone_size: NA; d_call: NA; v_call: TRBV6-5; cdr3_aa: CASNRLFGANVLTF; cdr3_nt: TGTGCCAGCAACAGGCTATTTGGGGCCAACGTCCTGACTTTC
j_call: TRBJ2-5; clone_size: NA; d_call: NA; v_call: TRBV11-3; cdr3_aa: CDSRLAPDSHETQYF; cdr3_nt: TGTGACAGCAGATTAGCCCCGGACAGTCACGAGACCCAGTACTTC
j_call: TRBJ2-7; clone_size: NA; d_call: NA; v_call: TRBV11-3; cdr3_aa: CVSSLIDYGQPF; cdr3_nt: TGTGTCAGCAGCTTGATAGACTACGGGCAGCCCTTC
j_call: TRBJ1-3; clone_size: NA; d_call: NA; v_call: TRBV28; cdr3_aa: CASTWGNTIYF; cdr3_nt: TGTGCCAGCACCTGGGGAAACACCATATATTTT
j_call: TRBJ2-2; clone_size: NA; d_call: TRBD2; v_call: TRBV6-5; cdr3_aa: CASTTLAGNIGELFF; cdr3_nt: TGTGCCAGCACCACGCTAGCGGGAAACATCGGGGAGCTGTTTTTT
j_call: TRBJ2-7; clone_size: NA; d_call: TRBD2; v_call: TRBV4-1; cdr3_aa: CASNQYWVGGRGYEQYF; cdr3_nt: TGCGCCAGCAACCAGTATTGGGTTGGCGGGAGGGGATACGAGCAGTACTTC
j_call: TRBJ2-2; clone_size: NA; d_call: NA; v_call: TRBV9; cdr3_aa: CASRGQDTANTGELFF; cdr3_nt: TGTGCCAGCAGAGGTCAAGACACCGCGAACACCGGGGAGCTGTTTTTT
j_call: TRBJ2-5; clone_size: NA; d_call: NA; v_call: TRBV5-1; cdr3_aa: CASSMLPGQSAETQYF; cdr3_nt: TGCGCCAGCAGCATGCTTCCAGGACAGTCGGCGGAGACCCAGTACTTC
j_call: TRBJ1-6; clone_size: NA; d_call: NA; v_call: TRBV5-6; cdr3_aa: CASSLRRGNRSPLHF; cdr3_nt: TGTGCCAGCAGCTTGAGACGGGGGAATAGATCACCCCTCCACTTT
j_call: TRBJ2-2; clone_size: NA; d_call: TRBD1; v_call: TRBV24-1; cdr3_aa: CTTSNTGTDSDGELFF; cdr3_nt: TGTACCACCAGTAATACCGGGACAGATTCCGACGGGGAGCTGTTTTTT
j_call: TRBJ2-5; clone_size: NA; d_call: TRBD1; v_call: TRBV5-1; cdr3_aa: CASTMPPGQSAETHYF; cdr3_nt: TGCGCCAGCACCATGCCTCCGGGACAGTCGGCGGAGACACACTACTTC
j_call: TRBJ1-3; clone_size: NA; d_call: NA; v_call: TRBV24-1; cdr3_aa: CATSDSGGSGNTIYF; cdr3_nt: TGTGCCACCAGTGATTCTGGGGGGAGTGGAAACACCATATATTTT
j_call: TRBJ2-5; clone_size: NA; d_call: NA; v_call: TRBV4-2; cdr3_aa: CANSQYIGGTQYF; cdr3_nt: TGTGCCAACAGCCAATATATCGGCGGGACCCAGTACTTC
j_call: TRBJ2-1; clone_size: NA; d_call: TRBD2; v_call: TRBV6-4; cdr3_aa: CVSSHSGSPYNEQFF; cdr3_nt: TGTGTCAGCAGCCATAGCGGGAGTCCCTACAATGAGCAGTTCTTC
j_call: TRBJ2-3; clone_size: few; d_call: NA; v_call: TRBV9; cdr3_aa: CASSVEPSPDTQYF; cdr3_nt: TGTGCCAGCAGCGTAGAACCTTCCCCAGATACGCAGTATTTT
j_call: TRBJ2-3; clone_size: NA; d_call: NA; v_call: TRBV13; cdr3_aa: CASSLARQNTDTLYF; cdr3_nt: TGTGCCAGCAGCTTAGCGAGACAGAACACGGATACGCTATATTTT
j_call: TRBJ2-7; clone_size: few; d_call: NA; v_call: TRBV11-2; cdr3_aa: CVSSLDGPLDEQYF; cdr3_nt: TGTGTCAGCAGCTTAGACGGCCCACTGGACGAGCAATACTTC
j_call: TRBJ1-1; clone_size: NA; d_call: TRBD1; v_call: TRBV5-6; cdr3_aa: CANSLLQGAAEAFF; cdr3_nt: TGTGCTAACAGCCTTCTACAGGGGGCAGCGGAAGCTTTCTTT
j_call: TRBJ2-1; clone_size: NA; d_call: TRBD2; v_call: TRBV10-3; cdr3_aa: CAIIVVREASNEQLF; cdr3_nt: TGTGCCATCATTGTTGTACGGGAGGCGAGCAATGAGCAATTATTC
j_call: TRBJ2-2; clone_size: NA; d_call: NA; v_call: TRBV12-3/TRBV12-4; cdr3_aa: CASSIGGGRGTGELFF; cdr3_nt: TGTGCCAGCAGTATAGGAGGAGGCCGAGGCACCGGGGAACTGTTTTTT
j_call: TRBJ1-3; clone_size: NA; d_call: NA; v_call: TRBV6-6; cdr3_aa: CASIYEPLNSGNTIYF; cdr3_nt: TGTGCCAGTATTTACGAGCCGCTGAACTCTGGAAACACCATATATTTT
j_call: TRBJ2-5; clone_size: NA; d_call: NA; v_call: TRBV2; cdr3_aa: CASSRDSQETQYF; cdr3_nt: TGTGCCAGCAGCCGAGACTCACAAGAGACCCAGTACTTC
j_call: TRBJ2-3; clone_size: NA; d_call: NA; v_call: TRBV4-1; cdr3_aa: CGSSQASLGGRFTDMQYF; cdr3_nt: TGCGGCAGCAGCCAAGCCTCACTAGGCGGAAGATTCACAGATATGCAGTATTTT
j_call: TRBJ2-7; clone_size: NA; d_call: TRBD2; v_call: TRBV6-2/TRBV6-3; cdr3_aa: CASSQTLGLVGVYEQYF; cdr3_nt: TGTGCCAGCAGTCAAACTCTGGGACTAGTGGGAGTCTACGAGCAGTACTTC
j_call: TRBJ2-1; clone_size: NA; d_call: NA; v_call: TRBV11-2; cdr3_aa: CTSSSLRLVKRWGTNEQFF; cdr3_nt: TGTACCAGCAGCTCCCTTAGACTAGTGAAAAGGTGGGGAACTAATGAGCAGTTTTTC
j_call: TRBJ2-1; clone_size: NA; d_call: NA; v_call: TRBV29-1; cdr3_aa: CNVDPQGNNKQFF; cdr3_nt: TGCAACGTTGATCCGCAGGGCAACAATAAGCAGTTCTTC